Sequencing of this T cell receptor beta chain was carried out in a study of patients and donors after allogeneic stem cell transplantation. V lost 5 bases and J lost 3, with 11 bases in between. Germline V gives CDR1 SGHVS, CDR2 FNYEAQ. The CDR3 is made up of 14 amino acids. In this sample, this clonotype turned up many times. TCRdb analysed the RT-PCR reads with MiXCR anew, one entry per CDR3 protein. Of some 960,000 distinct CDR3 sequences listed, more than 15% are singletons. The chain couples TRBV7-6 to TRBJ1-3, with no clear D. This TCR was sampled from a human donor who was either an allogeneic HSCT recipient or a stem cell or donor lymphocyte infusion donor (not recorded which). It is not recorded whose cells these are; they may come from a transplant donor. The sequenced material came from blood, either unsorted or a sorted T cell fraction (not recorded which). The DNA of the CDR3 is TGTGCCAGCAGCCCATCATCGAGTGGAAACACCATATATTTT. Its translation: CASSPSSSGNTIYF.